A selection of T cell receptor beta chains follows, all from one sample in a study of CD8 T cells in ankylosing spondylitis. TCRdb reprocessed the 5' RACE reads with MiXCR, giving one entry per CDR3 protein. This repertoire shows 450,000 to 550,000 distinct CDR3 sequences, about 5.2% found once; its top ten account for around 3.5%. The sample was blood, either unsorted or a sorted T cell fraction (not recorded which). These receptors were obtained from a male donor with ankylosing spondylitis. CDR3s include the opening cysteine and the closing phenylalanine or tryptophan. The order of the fields is D gene, clone size, V gene, J gene, CDR3 protein, CDR3 DNA. A D gene is named only where the DNA matches it firmly. For some rows the clone size is stated as once, few or many, or as a class when expanded; others skip it.

NA	many	TRBV20-1	TRBJ2-5	CSAPLRVETQYF	TGCAGTGCCCCGTTGAGGGTGGAGACCCAGTACTTC
TRBD1	few	TRBV11-1	TRBJ2-7	CASSPATGTASYEQYF	TGTGCCAGCAGCCCCGCGACCGGGACAGCTTCCTACGAGCAGTACTTC
NA	many	TRBV7-2	TRBJ2-1	CASGGSGYNEQFF	TGTGCCAGCGGGGGTTCGGGCTACAATGAGCAGTTCTTC
NA	many	TRBV7-9	TRBJ2-1	CASSPEEIAEQFF	TGTGCCAGCAGCCCGGAGGAGATAGCCGAGCAGTTCTTC
NA	many	TRBV28	TRBJ2-5	CASSPRGGPQETQYF	TGTGCCAGCAGTCCGAGGGGGGGCCCTCAAGAGACCCAGTACTTC
NA	many	TRBV7-8	TRBJ1-6	CASSPRVTYNSPLHF	TGTGCCAGCAGCCCCAGGGTCACGTATAATTCACCCCTCCACTTT
NA	NA	TRBV5-5	TRBJ2-7	CASSFFGQGQLGAYEQYF	NA
NA	many	TRBV6-5	TRBJ2-4	CASSYLTRGGGKNIQYF	TGTGCCAGCAGTTACTTGACTCGAGGCGGAGGCAAAAACATTCAGTACTTC
NA	many	TRBV7-9	TRBJ1-1	CASSLQGHLNTEAFF	TGTGCCAGCAGCTTACAGGGGCACCTAAACACTGAAGCTTTCTTT
NA	many	TRBV20-1	TRBJ2-1	CSARDGVGSDEQFF	TGCAGTGCTAGAGACGGAGTGGGGTCTGATGAGCAGTTCTTC
TRBD2	many	TRBV10-3	TRBJ2-5	CATKGGGLAGFQETQYF	TGTGCCACCAAAGGGGGGGGACTAGCGGGATTTCAAGAGACCCAGTACTTC
NA	many	TRBV28	TRBJ1-1	CASQKPGDTEAFF	TGTGCCAGCCAAAAACCCGGGGACACTGAAGCTTTCTTT
TRBD1	many	TRBV29-1	TRBJ2-2	CSARQGTTGELFF	TGCAGCGCTCGACAGGGGACGACCGGGGAGCTGTTTTTT
TRBD1	many	TRBV9	TRBJ1-2	CASSVARTGLYYGYTF	TGTGCCAGCAGCGTAGCCCGGACAGGGTTGTACTATGGCTACACCTTC
NA	many	TRBV4-3	TRBJ2-1	CASSQGPGGRDSSYNEQFF	TGCGCCAGCAGCCAGGGTCCCGGGGGCCGGGATAGCTCCTACAATGAGCAGTTCTTC
NA	NA	TRBV4-2	TRBJ1-1	CASSQDPTVNTEAFF	TGTGCCAGCAGCCAAGATCCGACAGTGAACACTGAAGCTTTCTTT
NA	many	TRBV9	TRBJ2-5	CASSGRQETQYF	TGTGCCAGCAGCGGAAGGCAAGAGACCCAGTACTTC
NA	many	TRBV12-3/TRBV12-4	TRBJ2-1	CASSFSRRTSYNEQFF	TGTGCCAGCAGTTTTTCGCGGCGGACCTCCTACAATGAGCAGTTCTTC
NA	many	TRBV10-3	TRBJ2-7	CAISDGETKPYEQYF	TGTGCCATCAGTGACGGAGAGACGAAGCCCTACGAGCAGTACTTC
NA	many	TRBV5-1	TRBJ1-1	CASSRSGSDTEAFF	TGCGCCAGCAGCCGCTCAGGGTCAGACACTGAAGCTTTCTTT
NA	many	TRBV4-3	TRBJ1-2	CASSQDLQGEEGYGYTF	TGCGCCAGCAGCCAAGATCTACAGGGTGAGGAGGGGTATGGCTACACCTTC
NA	many	TRBV12-3/TRBV12-4	TRBJ2-7	CASSPAYEQYF	TGTGCCAGCAGCCCAGCCTACGAGCAGTACTTC
NA	many	TRBV10-3	TRBJ2-3	CAIRTWEGVTDTQYF	TGTGCCATCAGAACCTGGGAGGGGGTGACAGATACGCAGTATTTT
TRBD2	many	TRBV4-1	TRBJ2-5	CASSQDQRGFQETQYF	TGCGCCAGCAGCCAAGATCAGCGGGGCTTTCAAGAGACCCAGTACTTC
TRBD1	few	TRBV6-2/TRBV6-3	TRBJ1-6	CASTYLGGSPLHF	TGTGCCAGCACCTACCTAGGGGGCTCACCCCTCCACTTT
NA	few	TRBV7-2	TRBJ2-4	CASSLKGFAKNIQYF	TGTGCCAGCAGCCTAAAGGGTTTCGCCAAAAACATTCAGTACTTC
NA	many	TRBV29-1	TRBJ2-3	CSVAIGTDTQYF	TGCAGCGTTGCCATTGGCACAGATACGCAGTATTTT
NA	many	TRBV6-1	TRBJ1-2	CASSEGLYGYTF	TGTGCCAGCAGTGAAGGACTCTATGGCTACACCTTC
TRBD1	many	TRBV12-3/TRBV12-4	TRBJ2-5	CASSLVAPSWNRGLWETQYF	TGTGCCAGCAGTTTAGTAGCCCCCTCGTGGAACAGGGGGCTGTGGGAGACCCAGTACTTC
TRBD1	many	TRBV27	TRBJ2-7	CASSGQESYEQYF	TGTGCCAGCAGTGGACAGGAGTCCTACGAGCAGTACTTC
TRBD2	many	TRBV10-3	TRBJ2-7	CAISERGLAGGGQYF	TGTGCCATCAGTGAGCGGGGACTAGCGGGAGGAGGGCAGTACTTC
TRBD1	NA	TRBV7-2	TRBJ1-1	CASSFRDRGGTEAFF	TGTGCCAGCAGCTTCCGGGACAGGGGCGGTACTGAAGCTTTCTTT
TRBD1	few	TRBV3-1	TRBJ2-7	CASGPNPGQGTYEQYF	TGTGCCAGCGGACCCAACCCGGGACAGGGAACCTACGAGCAGTACTTC
TRBD2	many	TRBV9	TRBJ2-5	CASSVVAGGQTQYF	TGTGCCAGCAGCGTAGTGGCGGGAGGACAGACCCAGTACTTC
NA	many	TRBV4-2	TRBJ2-5	CASSQGRSEETQYF	TGTGCCAGCAGCCAAGGTCGGTCGGAGGAGACCCAGTACTTC
NA	many	TRBV7-9	TRBJ2-7	CASSFESGYEQYF	TGTGCCAGCAGCTTCGAGTCAGGCTACGAGCAGTACTTC
NA	many	TRBV27	TRBJ1-5	CASSPSGTHPRNSNQPQHF	TGTGCCAGCAGTCCCTCGGGTACTCACCCTCGGAATAGCAATCAGCCCCAGCATTTT